This record covers a single T cell receptor (beta chain). Its antigen is currently unknown. The data stem from a study of cytomegalovirus exposure and HLA in healthy donors. Study in general: There were nearly 120 million unique TCR beta sequences, drawn from approximately 190 million T cells, in an earlier analysis.

The PCR had 60 Vbeta and 13 Jbeta primers. Measured with immunoSEQ multiplex PCR; TCRdb has only the in-frame clones, and not every one. In the table there are around 190,000 clones, roughly 80% of which are singletons. Whole-study results and caveats: An ancestry cluster, one associated with Asian ancestry, reportedly showed fewer N-insertions than the approximately 700-donor mean in a later analysis. Links to common viral pathogens appeared, in a later analysis, for several of the most significant clusters.

Sampled while nominally healthy, donors likely had unrecorded immune exposures. The CDR3 contains 14 residues. The germline V gene encodes CDR1 SGHRS and CDR2 YFSETQ. Deletions cut 1 base from V and 2 bases from J, with 10 bases between. V gene TRBV5-1 combines with J gene TRBJ2-7; perhaps TRBD1 as D (5 bases). The sequenced sample was PBMCs. This sequence originates from a woman aged 18-29 years in good health and CMV-seronegative. The CDR3, as DNA: TGCGCCAGCAGCTTGATGACAGACCCCTACGAGCAGTACTTC. Encoded protein: CASSLMTDPYEQYF.